The source of this T cell receptor (beta chain) is a study of cytomegalovirus exposure and HLA in healthy donors. Across the study: Of around 410 genotyped donors, roughly 81% grouped in the Caucasian-associated ancestry cluster. The study's findings and limits: Later analysis found that TCR beta chains associated with HLA were more clonally expanded than other, equally common chains. There were some 150 TCR beta chains listed as cytomegalovirus-associated.

In the PCR, 60 Vbeta and 13 Jbeta primers were used. Method: immunoSEQ multiplex PCR; TCRdb's copy keeps in-frame clones and lacks some. The sample gives over 130,000 clones, 80% of which show up once; 2.4% is in the top ten. The CDR3 has 14 residues. The trim removed 6 bases at V and 4 bases at J, leaving 7 bases unmatched. Germline V gene lookup returns CDR1 MNHEY and CDR2 SVGAGI. As regards this clone: Its antigen is unknown.

The chain combines TRBV6-5 with TRBJ2-3; 7 bases agree with TRBD1. This sequence was found in a man between 45 and 60 years old in good health and CMV-seronegative. Input material: PBMCs. The CDR3 is CASSLRQGPDTQYF. DNA for the CDR3: TGTGCCAGCAGCCTCAGACAGGGCCCAGATACGCAGTATTTT.